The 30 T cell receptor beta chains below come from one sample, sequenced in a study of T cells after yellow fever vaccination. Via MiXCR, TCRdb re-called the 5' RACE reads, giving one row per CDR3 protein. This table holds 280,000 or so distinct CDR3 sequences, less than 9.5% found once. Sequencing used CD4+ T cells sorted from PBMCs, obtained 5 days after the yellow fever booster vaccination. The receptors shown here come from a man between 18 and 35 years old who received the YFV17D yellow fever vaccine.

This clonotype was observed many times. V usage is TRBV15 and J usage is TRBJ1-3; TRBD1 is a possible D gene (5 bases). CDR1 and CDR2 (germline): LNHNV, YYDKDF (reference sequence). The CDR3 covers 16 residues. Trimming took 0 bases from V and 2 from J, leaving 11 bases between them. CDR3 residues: CATSRDPDNPGNTIYF. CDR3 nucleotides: TGTGCCACCAGCAGAGATCCGGACAACCCTGGAAACACCATATATTTT.

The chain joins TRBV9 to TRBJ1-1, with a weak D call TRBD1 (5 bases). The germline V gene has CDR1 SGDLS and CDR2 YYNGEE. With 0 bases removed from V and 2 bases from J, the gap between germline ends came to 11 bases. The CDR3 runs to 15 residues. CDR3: CASSVEPDRNTEAFF. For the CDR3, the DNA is TGTGCCAGCAGCGTAGAGCCCGACAGAAACACTGAAGCTTTCTTT.

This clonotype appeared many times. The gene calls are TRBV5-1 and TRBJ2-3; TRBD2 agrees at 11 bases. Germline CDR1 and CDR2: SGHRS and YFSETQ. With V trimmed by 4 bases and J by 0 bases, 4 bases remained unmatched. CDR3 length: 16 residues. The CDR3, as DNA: TGCGCCAGCAGCCCGGGACTAGCGGCTAGCACAGATACGCAGTATTTT. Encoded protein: CASSPGLAASTDTQYF.

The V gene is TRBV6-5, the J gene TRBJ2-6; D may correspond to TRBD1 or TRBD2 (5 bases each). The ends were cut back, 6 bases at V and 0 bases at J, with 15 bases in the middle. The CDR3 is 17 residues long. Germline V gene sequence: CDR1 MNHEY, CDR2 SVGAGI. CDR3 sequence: CASRSPGPPSGANVLTF. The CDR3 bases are TGTGCCAGCAGAAGTCCGGGGCCCCCCTCTGGGGCCAACGTCCTGACTTTC.

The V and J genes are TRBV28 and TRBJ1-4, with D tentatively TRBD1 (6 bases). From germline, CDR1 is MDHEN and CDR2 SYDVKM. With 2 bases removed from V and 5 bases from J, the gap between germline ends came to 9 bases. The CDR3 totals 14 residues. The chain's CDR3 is CASSLRTENEKLFF. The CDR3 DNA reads TGTGCCAGCAGTTTAAGGACAGAAAATGAAAAACTGTTTTTT.

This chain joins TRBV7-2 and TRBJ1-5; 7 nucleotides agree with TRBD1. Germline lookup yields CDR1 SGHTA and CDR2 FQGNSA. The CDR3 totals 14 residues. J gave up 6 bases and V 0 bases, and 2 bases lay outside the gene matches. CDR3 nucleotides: TGTGCCAGCAGCTTAGCGACAGGGAGTCAGCCCCAGCATTTT. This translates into CASSLATGSQPQHF.

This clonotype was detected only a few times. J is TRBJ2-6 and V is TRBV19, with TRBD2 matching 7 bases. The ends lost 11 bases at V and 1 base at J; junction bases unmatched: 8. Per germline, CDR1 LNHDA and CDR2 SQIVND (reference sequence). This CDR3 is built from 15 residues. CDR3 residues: CAAQSGGSGANVLTF. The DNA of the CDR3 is TGTGCCGCCCAGTCGGGGGGATCTGGGGCCAACGTCCTGACTTTC.

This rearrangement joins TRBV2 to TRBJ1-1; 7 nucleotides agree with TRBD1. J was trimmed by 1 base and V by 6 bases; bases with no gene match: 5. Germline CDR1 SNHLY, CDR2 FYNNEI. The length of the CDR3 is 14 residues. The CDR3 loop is CASRPQGWNTEAFF. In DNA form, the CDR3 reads TGTGCCAGCAGACCACAGGGGTGGAACACTGAAGCTTTCTTT.

The CDR3 is CASSQEIGEADTQYF. The CDR3 coding sequence is TGCGCCAGCAGCCAAGAAATCGGGGAAGCGGATACGCAGTATTTT. The V gene is TRBV4-3, the J gene TRBJ2-3; perhaps TRBD2 as D (5 bases). Deletions cut 0 bases from V and 6 bases from J, with 13 bases between. CDR1 and CDR2 from the germline V gene are LGHNA and YSLEER. The CDR3 is 15 residues long.

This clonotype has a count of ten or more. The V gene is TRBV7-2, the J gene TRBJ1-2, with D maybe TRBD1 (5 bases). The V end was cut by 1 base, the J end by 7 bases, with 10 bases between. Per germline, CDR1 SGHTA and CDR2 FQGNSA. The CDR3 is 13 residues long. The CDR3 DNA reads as TGTGCCAGCAGCTTAGAGGGGAACCTTGGCTACACCTTC. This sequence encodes CASSLEGNLGYTF.

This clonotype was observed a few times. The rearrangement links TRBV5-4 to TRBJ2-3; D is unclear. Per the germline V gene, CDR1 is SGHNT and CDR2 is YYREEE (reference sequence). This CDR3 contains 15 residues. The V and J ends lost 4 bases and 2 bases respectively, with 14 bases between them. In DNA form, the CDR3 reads TGTGCCAGCAGCCGTTCTTCGGAGCCCACAGATACGCAGTATTTT. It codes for CASSRSSEPTDTQYF.

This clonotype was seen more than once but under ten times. CDR3 region: CASSQVVSADTQYF. The DNA for the CDR3 is TGCGCCAGCAGCCAAGTAGTTAGCGCAGATACGCAGTATTTT. This chain joins TRBV4-3 and TRBJ2-3, with a possible D match to TRBD2 (5 bases). The CDR3 consists of 14 residues. The germline gives CDR1 LGHNA, CDR2 YSLEER. V dropped 1 base and J dropped 4 bases, with 9 bases sitting between them.

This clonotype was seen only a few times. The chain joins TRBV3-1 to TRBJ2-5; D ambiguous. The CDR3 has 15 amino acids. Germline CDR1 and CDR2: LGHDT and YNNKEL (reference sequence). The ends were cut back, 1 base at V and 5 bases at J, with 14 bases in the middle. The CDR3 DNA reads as TGTGCCAGCAGCCAAGCAGGTCTTTCCAGCGAGACCCAGTACTTC. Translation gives CASSQAGLSSETQYF.

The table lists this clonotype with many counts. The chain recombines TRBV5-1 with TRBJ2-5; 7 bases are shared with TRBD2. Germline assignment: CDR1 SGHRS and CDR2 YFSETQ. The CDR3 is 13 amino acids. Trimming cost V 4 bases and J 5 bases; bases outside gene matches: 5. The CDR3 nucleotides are TGCGCCAGCAGCCCAAGCGGGGTTGAGACCCAGTACTTC. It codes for CASSPSGVETQYF.

The DNA of the CDR3 is TGCGCCAGCAGCCAAGGACAGACCTCTGGGGCCAACGTCCTGACTTTC. Residues: CASSQGQTSGANVLTF. This chain uses TRBV5-1 with TRBJ2-6; the D gene is possibly TRBD1 (6 bases). Germline V gene lookup returns CDR1 SGHRS and CDR2 YFSETQ. Trimming left V 4 bases short and J 0 bases short, with 11 bases between. This CDR3 region has 16 residues.

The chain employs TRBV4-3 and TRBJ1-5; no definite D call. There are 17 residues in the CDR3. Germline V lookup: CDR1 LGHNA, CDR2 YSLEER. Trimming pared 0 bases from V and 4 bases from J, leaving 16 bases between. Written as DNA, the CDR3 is TGCGCCAGCAGCCAAGACGTCTCTAAGTGGTCTAATCAGCCCCAGCATTTT. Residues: CASSQDVSKWSNQPQHF.

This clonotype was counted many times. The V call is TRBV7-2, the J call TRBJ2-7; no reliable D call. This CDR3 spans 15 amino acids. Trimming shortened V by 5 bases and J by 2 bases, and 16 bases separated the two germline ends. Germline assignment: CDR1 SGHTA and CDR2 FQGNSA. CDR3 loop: CASSPALRGAYEQYF. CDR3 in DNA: TGTGCCAGCAGCCCGGCGTTGCGTGGGGCCTACGAGCAGTACTTC.

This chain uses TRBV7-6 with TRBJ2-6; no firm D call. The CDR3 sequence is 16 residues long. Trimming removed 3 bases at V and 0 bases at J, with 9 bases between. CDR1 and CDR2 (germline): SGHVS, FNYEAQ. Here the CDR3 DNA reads TGTGCCAGCAGCTTCGGGCAGGCCTCTGGGGCCAACGTCCTGACTTTC. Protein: CASSFGQASGANVLTF.

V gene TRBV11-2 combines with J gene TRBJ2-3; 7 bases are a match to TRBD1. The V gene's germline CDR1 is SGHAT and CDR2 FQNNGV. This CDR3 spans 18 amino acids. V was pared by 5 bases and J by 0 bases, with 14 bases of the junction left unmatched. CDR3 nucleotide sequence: TGTGCCAGCAGCCTTAATGCCAAAAGGGGGCTAAGCACAGATACGCAGTATTTT. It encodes CASSLNAKRGLSTDTQYF.

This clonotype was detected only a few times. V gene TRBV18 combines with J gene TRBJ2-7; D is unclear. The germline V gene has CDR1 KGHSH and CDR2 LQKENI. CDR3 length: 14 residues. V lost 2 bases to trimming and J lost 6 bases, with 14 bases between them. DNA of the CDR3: TGTGCCAGCTCACCAAGGGTTGGGGTAGCCGAGCAGTACGTC. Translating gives CASSPRVGVAEQYV.

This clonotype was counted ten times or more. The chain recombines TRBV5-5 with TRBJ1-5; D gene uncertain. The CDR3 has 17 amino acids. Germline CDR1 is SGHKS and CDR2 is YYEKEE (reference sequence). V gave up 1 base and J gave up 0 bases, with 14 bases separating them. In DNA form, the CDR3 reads TGTGCCAGCAGCTTGAGGCTCGGGAAATATAGCAATCAGCCCCAGCATTTT. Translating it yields CASSLRLGKYSNQPQHF.

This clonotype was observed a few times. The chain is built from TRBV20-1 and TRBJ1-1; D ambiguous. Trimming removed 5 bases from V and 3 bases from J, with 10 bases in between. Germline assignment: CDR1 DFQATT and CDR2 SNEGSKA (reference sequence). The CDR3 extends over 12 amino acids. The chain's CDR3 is CSAERTYTEAFF. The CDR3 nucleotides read TGCAGTGCTGAACGGACCTACACTGAAGCTTTCTTT.

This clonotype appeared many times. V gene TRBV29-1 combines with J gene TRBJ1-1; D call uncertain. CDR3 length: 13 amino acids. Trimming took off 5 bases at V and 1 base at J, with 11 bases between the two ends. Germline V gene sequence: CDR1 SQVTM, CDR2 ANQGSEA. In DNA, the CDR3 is TGCAGCGTTATCAGGCGACAGAACACTGAAGCTTTCTTT. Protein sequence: CSVIRRQNTEAFF.

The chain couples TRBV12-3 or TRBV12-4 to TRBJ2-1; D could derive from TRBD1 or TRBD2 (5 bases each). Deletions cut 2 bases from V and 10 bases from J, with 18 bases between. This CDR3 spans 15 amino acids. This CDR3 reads CASSLYGVVRGEQFF. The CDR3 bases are TGTGCCAGCAGTTTATACGGGGTGGTCCGGGGCGAGCAGTTCTTC.

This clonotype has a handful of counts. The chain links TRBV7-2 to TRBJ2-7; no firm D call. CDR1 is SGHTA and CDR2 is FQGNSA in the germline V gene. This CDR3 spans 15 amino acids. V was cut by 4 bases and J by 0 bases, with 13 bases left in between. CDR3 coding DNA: TGTGCCAGCAGCTCCTGGACGGCCAGCTCCTACGAGCAGTACTTC. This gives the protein CASSSWTASSYEQYF. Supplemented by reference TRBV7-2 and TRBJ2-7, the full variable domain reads GAGVSQSPSNKVTEKGKDVELRCDPISGHTALYWYRQSLGQGLEFLIYFQGNSAPDKSGLPSDRFSAERTGGSVSTLTIQRTQQEDSAVYLCASSSWTASSYEQYFGPGTRLTVT.

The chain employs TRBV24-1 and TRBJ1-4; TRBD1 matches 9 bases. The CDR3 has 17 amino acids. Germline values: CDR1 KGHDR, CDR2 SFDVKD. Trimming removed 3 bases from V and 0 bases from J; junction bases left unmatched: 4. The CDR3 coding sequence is TGTGCCACCAGTGATGGGACAGGGTTTGCAACTAATGAAAAACTGTTTTTT. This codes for CATSDGTGFATNEKLFF.

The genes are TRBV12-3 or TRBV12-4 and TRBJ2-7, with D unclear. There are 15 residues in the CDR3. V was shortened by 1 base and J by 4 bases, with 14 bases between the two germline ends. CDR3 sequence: CASSLGGLGVYEQYF. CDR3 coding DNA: TGTGCCAGCAGTTTAGGGGGTCTGGGCGTATACGAGCAGTACTTC.

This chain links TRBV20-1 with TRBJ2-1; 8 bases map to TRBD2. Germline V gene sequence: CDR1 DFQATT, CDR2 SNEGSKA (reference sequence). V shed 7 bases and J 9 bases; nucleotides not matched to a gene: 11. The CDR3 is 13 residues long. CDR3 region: CSVGTGGYGEQFF. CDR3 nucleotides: TGCAGTGTAGGGACGGGGGGGTACGGTGAGCAGTTCTTC.

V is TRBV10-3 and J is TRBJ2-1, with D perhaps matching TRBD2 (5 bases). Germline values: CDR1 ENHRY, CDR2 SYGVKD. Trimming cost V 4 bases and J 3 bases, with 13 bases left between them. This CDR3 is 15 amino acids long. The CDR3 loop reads CAISGVASDYNEQFF. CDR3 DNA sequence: TGTGCCATCAGTGGTGTAGCGTCCGACTACAATGAGCAGTTCTTC.

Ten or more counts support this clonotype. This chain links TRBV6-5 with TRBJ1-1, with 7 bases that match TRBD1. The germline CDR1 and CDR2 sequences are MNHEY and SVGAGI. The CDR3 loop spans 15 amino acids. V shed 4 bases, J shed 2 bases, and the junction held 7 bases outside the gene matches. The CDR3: CASSSTGQGNTEAFF. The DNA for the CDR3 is TGTGCCAGCAGTTCGACAGGGCAGGGAAACACTGAAGCTTTCTTT.